What follows is one T cell receptor (beta chain) and its context. As yet, its antigen is unknown. TCRdb re-called the 5' RACE reads through MiXCR, storing one row per CDR3 protein. The data contain about 140,000 distinct CDR3 sequences, roughly 8% of them seen just once; the ten biggest clones take up about 7.3%. The data are from a study of CD8 T cells in ankylosing spondylitis. Study observations and caveats: Some motif variants had been reported before (in reactive arthritis synovial fluid and blood). Ankylosing spondylitis blood seemed to carry a telltale TCR beta motif made of several highly homologous variants. Within matched ankylosing spondylitis synovial fluid, disease-linked clones were reportedly significantly enriched. CD8+ by phenotype, disease-linked clones were relatively rare in peripheral blood.

The CDR3 has 13 residues. V shed 5 bases and J 3 bases; nucleotides not matched to a gene: 2. Germline V gives CDR1 SEHNR, CDR2 FQNEAQ (reference sequence). The V call is TRBV7-9, the J call TRBJ2-5; TRBD2 aligns across 8 bases. The sequenced sample consisted of synovial fluid, either unsorted or a sorted T cell fraction (not recorded which). This receptor was obtained from a male donor with ankylosing spondylitis. The CDR3 sequence is CASSERGKETQYF. The CDR3 nucleotides read TGTGCCAGCAGCGAGCGGGGGAAAGAGACCCAGTACTTC.